This TCR beta chain was identified in a study of blood T cell repertoires in COVID-19. Germline trimming cut 5 bases from V and 4 bases from J; bases unmatched to any gene: 5. The CDR3 covers 14 residues. The germline V gene encodes CDR1 MDHEN and CDR2 SYDVKM. Produced via immunoSEQ multiplex PCR; TCRdb's table is partial and in-frame only. The data contain fewer than 450,000 clones, more than 75% of them singletons. Sequencing used peripheral blood. The clonotype was recovered from a woman between 45 and 60 years old with COVID-19, enrolled during active disease. The chain uses TRBV28 and TRBJ2-5; 9 nucleotides agree with TRBD1. Written as DNA, the CDR3 is TGTGCCAGCAGTGGGACAGGGAGGGGAGAGACCCAGTACTTC. This sequence encodes CASSGTGRGETQYF.